The rows below give T cell receptor beta chains drawn from one sample of a study of shared clonotypes between healthy human individuals. Assay: immunoSEQ multiplex PCR; the TCRdb copy retains only in-frame clones and omits some. This sample yields more than 2 million clones, of which roughly 94% are seen a single time; 0.13% belongs to the top ten. The sample consisted of naive CD4+ T cells sorted from blood. The source of these receptors is a man younger than 35 in good health. Each CDR3 is given with its conserved first and last residue. A D gene is named only where the DNA matches it firmly. Clone size is not always given. Where it is, it says once, few, many or a class for expanded clones.

v_gene	abundance	j_gene	d_gene	CDR3aa	CDR3nt
TRBV19	-	TRBJ2-7	-	CASSTSPREQYF	TGTGCCAGTAGTACCTCTCCACGCGAGCAGTACTTC
TRBV6-5	-	TRBJ1-6	-	CASSYSRVSTSPLHF	TGTGCCAGCAGTTACTCGAGAGTTTCCACATCACCCCTCCACTTT
TRBV27	-	TRBJ1-5	-	CASSSQGRDNQPQHF	TGTGCCAGCAGTTCGCAGGGACGCGATAATCAGCCCCAGCATTTT
TRBV6-1	once	TRBJ1-6	-	CASSERVGFYNSPLHF	TGTGCCAGCAGTGAACGAGTGGGGTTCTATAATTCACCCCTCCACTTT
TRBV2	-	TRBJ2-7	-	CASTSTYEQYF	TGTGCCAGCACCTCGACCTACGAGCAGTACTTC
TRBV9	once	TRBJ2-4	TRBD1	CASSGGQGTLAKNIQYF	TGTGCCAGCAGCGGGGGACAGGGGACGTTAGCCAAAAACATTCAGTACTTC
TRBV5-1	once	TRBJ1-1	-	CASSFRREENTEAFF	TGCGCCAGCAGCTTTCGTAGGGAAGAGAACACTGAAGCTTTCTTT
TRBV2	-	TRBJ2-5	TRBD2	CASSERLRESETQYF	TGTGCCAGCAGTGAAAGGTTGCGGGAGAGTGAGACCCAGTACTTC
TRBV11-2	-	TRBJ1-5	-	CASSLARGQPQHF	TGTGCCAGCAGCTTAGCTAGGGGACAGCCCCAGCATTTT
TRBV28	-	TRBJ1-5	TRBD1	CASSVLRDRNNQPQHF	TGTGCCAGCAGTGTACTTAGGGACAGGAACAATCAGCCCCAGCATTTT
TRBV14	-	TRBJ1-2	-	CASSLNSGGPYGYTF	TGTGCCAGCAGCCTGAACTCCGGGGGGCCCTATGGCTACACCTTC
TRBV5-1	-	TRBJ2-6	-	CASSSGGSGANVLTF	TGCGCCAGCAGCTCCGGAGGATCTGGGGCCAACGTCCTGACTTTC
TRBV19	-	TRBJ1-3	-	CASSKAGNTIYF	TGTGCCAGTAGTAAGGCTGGAAACACCATATATTTT
TRBV14	-	TRBJ2-3	-	CASSSRQTGTSTDTQYF	TGTGCCAGCAGCTCGAGACAGACCGGGACTAGCACAGATACGCAGTATTTT
TRBV18	once	TRBJ2-7	-	CASSPIVASDEQYF	TGTGCCAGCTCACCCATCGTCGCAAGCGACGAGCAGTACTTC
TRBV11-2	-	TRBJ2-1	TRBD1	CASSPWTGDTYNEQFF	TGTGCCAGCAGCCCTTGGACAGGGGACACCTACAATGAGCAGTTCTTC
TRBV6-4	-	TRBJ2-7	-	CASSAENRYYEQYF	TGTGCCAGCAGTGCAGAAAACAGGTACTACGAGCAGTACTTC
TRBV7-8	-	TRBJ2-2	-	CASSLGGNTGELFF	TGTGCCAGCAGCTTAGGAGGGAACACCGGGGAGCTGTTTTTT
TRBV25-1	-	TRBJ2-3	-	CASSPPQQGRDTQYF	TGTGCCAGCAGCCCTCCCCAGCAGGGGAGGGATACGCAGTATTTT
TRBV7-2	-	TRBJ2-3	-	CASSFGSPGNTQYF	TGTGCCAGCAGCTTCGGCAGTCCCGGAAATACGCAGTATTTT
TRBV7-9	-	TRBJ1-3	-	CASRRQGSGNTIYF	TGTGCCAGCAGAAGGCAGGGGTCTGGAAACACCATATATTTT
TRBV18	-	TRBJ2-7	TRBD1	CASSPTGTGVHEQYF	TGTGCCAGCTCACCAACGGGGACAGGGGTCCACGAGCAGTACTTC
TRBV2	-	TRBJ1-1	-	CASSEDIGRIEAFF	TGTGCCAGCAGTGAAGACATCGGACGGATTGAAGCTTTCTTT
TRBV7-9	-	TRBJ2-1	TRBD2	CASSLGRDYPQFF	TGTGCCAGCAGCTTAGGCCGGGACTACCCGCAGTTCTTC
TRBV9	-	TRBJ1-2	-	CASSPQEGGKGYTF	TGTGCCAGCAGCCCCCAGGAGGGAGGAAAAGGCTACACCTTC
TRBV19	-	TRBJ1-4	-	CASSITVFPVGGEKLFF	TGTGCCAGTAGTATAACAGTGTTCCCCGTCGGAGGTGAAAAACTGTTTTTT
TRBV7-8	-	TRBJ2-7	-	CASSWVADVTYEQYF	TGTGCCAGCAGCTGGGTAGCGGACGTAACCTACGAGCAGTACTTC
TRBV29-1	many	TRBJ1-2	-	CSVTQAIIPNYGYTF	TGCAGCGTTACCCAGGCTATAATACCAAACTATGGCTACACCTTC
TRBV5-4	-	TRBJ2-3	TRBD2	CASRPTSGGDTQYF	TGTGCCAGCAGGCCCACTAGCGGGGGGGATACGCAGTATTTT
TRBV9	-	TRBJ2-7	-	CASSVGAGPYEQYF	TGTGCCAGCAGCGTCGGAGCAGGTCCCTACGAGCAGTACTTC
TRBV7-2	-	TRBJ2-5	-	CASSPGRQALQETQYF	TGTGCCAGCAGCCCGGGACGACAGGCCCTCCAGGAGACCCAGTACTTC
TRBV30	-	TRBJ2-2	-	CAWTGGRTTTLANTGELFF	TGTGCCTGGACCGGAGGGAGGACTACAACCCTCGCGAACACCGGGGAGCTGTTTTTT
TRBV5-4	-	TRBJ2-7	-	CASSLKPGEPVTYEQYF	TGTGCCAGCAGCTTGAAGCCCGGGGAACCAGTAACCTACGAGCAGTACTTC
TRBV5-1	-	TRBJ1-1	-	CASSLVAGWEAFF	TGCGCCAGCAGCTTGGTCGCAGGCTGGGAAGCTTTCTTT
TRBV6-1	-	TRBJ2-1	TRBD1	CAGGQGFSSYNEQFF	TGTGCCGGGGGACAGGGATTTAGCTCCTACAATGAGCAGTTCTTC
TRBV27	-	TRBJ1-2	-	CASSGGGYGYTF	TGTGCCAGCTCCGGCGGGGGGTATGGCTACACCTTC
TRBV6-5	-	TRBJ1-1	TRBD1	CASKGQLNTEAFF	TGTGCCAGCAAGGGACAGTTGAACACTGAAGCTTTCTTT
TRBV7-6	-	TRBJ1-4	-	CASSSIREKLFF	TGTGCCAGCAGCTCCATTAGGGAAAAACTGTTTTTT